This TCR beta chain came from a study of neurological immune-mediated disorders. Notes on the study in general: CDR3 amino acid sequences of expanded clones were not shared across subjects, a result suggesting private repertoires in all groups.

The time point denotes: longitudinal time-point 3. Synthesis of cDNA was performed by 5'RACE using 10-nucleotide random UMIs. TCRdb re-derived calls from the 5' RACE reads in MiXCR, one entry per CDR3 protein. The table records approximately 45,000 distinct CDR3 sequences, about 14% of them present only once. About this clonotype itself: The antigen is unknown.

Sequenced: PBMCs. The clonotype comes from a man younger than 45 in good health.

The DNA for the CDR3 is TGCAGTGCTCCCCCGGGACGGGAGGGGAATTCACCCCTCCACTTT. Translation gives CSAPPGREGNSPLHF. This chain joins TRBV20-1 and TRBJ1-6, with a weak D call TRBD1 (5 bases). V shed 5 bases and J shed 7 bases, with 18 bases lying between them. The CDR3 totals 15 residues. Germline assignment: CDR1 DFQATT and CDR2 SNEGSKA (reference sequence).